Following are 6 T cell receptor beta chains from one sample sequenced in a study of T-cell reconstitution after alpha-beta-depleted transplantation in children listed by TCRdb under 2016. The sample's treatment or condition label, in plain terms: allogeneic hematopoietic cell transplantation with graft depleted of TCRalphabeta T cells and CD19 B cells. Receptors were amplified or captured by PCR. These reads were obtained on an Illumina HiSeq 2500. Molecular barcoding was employed in the preparation of TCR libraries, with unique molecular identifiers being used to normalize TCRbeta repertoire quantification. TCRdb applied fastp at Q25 and MiXCR to the public reads, then kept only in-frame beta chains. For every CDR3 protein sequence, its rows merge into one entry that carries the most common genes and DNA. In all, the sample holds over 150,000 distinct CDR3 sequences, and 5.5% to 7% of those were seen once. The ten largest clones add up to roughly 4.8% of the sample.

The starting material was PBMCs, obtained before TCRalphabeta/CD19-depleted stem cell transplant. The receptor source for this set is a girl younger than two with combined immunodeficiency, due to receive a stem cell transplant.

The chain has TRBV30 and TRBJ2-6; D remains unclear. Germline V gives CDR1 GTSNPN, CDR2 SVGIG (reference sequence). The CDR3 has 12 amino acids. V lost 4 bases, J lost 2 bases, and 3 bases lay in between. This chain's CDR3 is CAWTTGANVLTF. CDR3 DNA sequence: TGTGCCTGGACTACTGGGGCCAACGTCCTGACTTTC.

The sample holds many counts of this clonotype. J is TRBJ2-1 and V is TRBV29-1; 11 nucleotides agree with TRBD2. The germline gives CDR1 SQVTM, CDR2 ANQGSEA. The V segment lost 2 bases and the J segment 4 bases; nucleotides outside the gene matches: 10. The CDR3 runs 17 residues. CDR3 residues: CSVESDPLAGVYNEQFF. The CDR3 DNA sequence: TGCAGCGTTGAAAGCGATCCACTAGCGGGGGTATACAATGAGCAGTTCTTC.

This clonotype has more than one count but fewer than ten. The V call is TRBV7-2, the J call TRBJ2-7; D is uncertain. The V gene's germline CDR1 is SGHTA and CDR2 FQGNSA. This CDR3 has 15 amino acids. The V end was cut by 4 bases, the J end by 3 bases, with 16 bases between. The CDR3 region has the DNA TGTGCCAGCAGCTGGCAGGCCAACTCCTACTACGAGCAGTACTTC. It encodes CASSWQANSYYEQYF.

V is TRBV5-1 and J is TRBJ1-6; a weak D match, TRBD1 (6 bases). CDR1 and CDR2 from the germline V gene are SGHRS and YFSETQ. V was clipped by 0 bases and J by 10 bases, with 17 bases between them. The CDR3 sequence is 16 residues long. The CDR3, as DNA: TGCGCCAGCAGCTTGGGACAGGCCCTGACGTGGTCACCCCTCCACTTT. This translates into CASSLGQALTWSPLHF. Looking up the rest from reference TRBV5-1 and TRBJ1-6 gives the full variable domain: KAGVTQTPRYLIKTRGQQVTLSCSPISGHRSVSWYQQTPGQGLQFLFEYFSETQRNKGNFPGRFSGRQFSNSRSEMNVSTLELGDSALYLCASSLGQALTWSPLHFGNGTRLTVT.

This clonotype was seen repeatedly, ten times or more. This rearrangement joins TRBV4-1 to TRBJ1-6; TRBD1 might be the D (6 bases). Germline CDR1 reads MGHRA; CDR2 reads YSYEKL. The germline V and J ends were trimmed by 0 bases and 6 bases, with 15 bases remaining between them. CDR3 length: 17 residues. The CDR3 sequence is CASSQDLQGLTNSPLHF. The CDR3 DNA reads TGCGCCAGCAGCCAAGACCTTCAGGGGTTGACTAATTCACCCCTCCACTTT.

This clonotype was recorded many times. The chain carries TRBV7-8 and TRBJ2-3; D uncertain. Germline assignment: CDR1 SGHVS and CDR2 FQNEAQ. The V and J ends lost 3 bases and 0 bases respectively, with 13 bases between them. The CDR3 is made up of 16 amino acids. The CDR3 nucleotides are TGTGCCAGCAGCTTCGTTCCGGTCGCTAGCACAGATACGCAGTATTTT. It yields the protein CASSFVPVASTDTQYF.